A single sample is the source of the 4 T cell receptor beta chains below, sequenced in a study of control samples from healthy donors and cancer patients. Clones were read by immunoSEQ multiplex PCR, and TCRdb kept only the in-frame ones, dropping some. The sample records 150,000 to 200,000 clones, 91% being singletons. The sequencing input was blood. Source of these receptors: a woman in her twenties or thirties in good health.

This chain links TRBV19 with TRBJ2-6, with 10 bases matching TRBD1. CDR1 is LNHDA and CDR2 is SQIVND in the germline V gene (reference sequence). V was clipped by 7 bases and J by 2 bases; unmatched bases: 5. This CDR3 has 16 residues. The CDR3 sequence is CASTPTGGAGANVLTF. CDR3 bases: TGTGCCAGTACCCCGACAGGGGGCGCTGGGGCCAACGTCCTGACTTTC.

This clone was counted a few times. V and J are TRBV19 and TRBJ2-4, with 7 bases that match TRBD2. Germline V gives CDR1 LNHDA, CDR2 SQIVND (reference sequence). The CDR3 contains 14 residues. J lost 0 bases, V lost 9 bases, and 5 bases had no gene match. The CDR3 loop is CASWGGIAKNIQYF. CDR3 sequence (DNA): TGTGCCAGCTGGGGGGGAATAGCCAAAAACATTCAGTACTTC.

This rearrangement joins TRBV12-3 or TRBV12-4 to TRBJ1-1; no definite D call. The V end lost 2 bases, the J end lost 1 base, and 5 bases lay between the germline ends. The CDR3 totals 13 residues. CDR3 in DNA: TGTGCCAGCAGTTTACAGGCGAACACTGAAGCTTTCTTT. Protein sequence: CASSLQANTEAFF.

Here the CDR3 DNA reads TGTGCCAGCAGTCAACAGGGGGCCAATCAGCCCCAGCATTTT. Its translation: CASSQQGANQPQHF. The rearrangement uses TRBV6-5 and TRBJ1-5; 9 bases line up with TRBD1. The germline gives CDR1 MNHEY, CDR2 SVGAGI. The CDR3 extends over 14 amino acids. V lost 5 bases to trimming and J lost 3 bases; unmatched junction nucleotides: 2.